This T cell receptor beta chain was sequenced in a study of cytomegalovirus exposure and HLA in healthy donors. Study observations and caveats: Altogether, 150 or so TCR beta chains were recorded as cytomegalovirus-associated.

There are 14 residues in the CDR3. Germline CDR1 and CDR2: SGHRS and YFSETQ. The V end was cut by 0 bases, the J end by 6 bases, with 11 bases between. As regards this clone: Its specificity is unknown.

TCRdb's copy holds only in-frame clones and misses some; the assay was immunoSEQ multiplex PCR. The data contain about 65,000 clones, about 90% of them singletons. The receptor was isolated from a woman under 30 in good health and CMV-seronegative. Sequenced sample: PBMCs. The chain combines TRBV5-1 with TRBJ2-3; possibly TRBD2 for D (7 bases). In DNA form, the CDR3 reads TGCGCCAGCAGCTTGGCGGGGGGCGCTGATACGCAGTATTTT. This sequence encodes CASSLAGGADTQYF. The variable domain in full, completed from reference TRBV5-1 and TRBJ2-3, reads KAGVTQTPRYLIKTRGQQVTLSCSPISGHRSVSWYQQTPGQGLQFLFEYFSETQRNKGNFPGRFSGRQFSNSRSEMNVSTLELGDSALYLCASSLAGGADTQYFGPGTRLTVL.